These T cell receptor beta chains were read from a single sample in a study of cytomegalovirus exposure and HLA in healthy donors. Profiling relied on immunoSEQ multiplex PCR, and the TCRdb table lists in-frame clones only, not all of them. The sample has more than 110,000 clones, approximately 94% seen once. Sequencing input: PBMCs. Every receptor here comes from a man younger than 35 in good health and CMV-seropositive. Each CDR3 is given with its conserved first and last residue. The order of the fields is D gene, J gene, V gene, clone size, CDR3 protein, CDR3 DNA. The D gene is left open where the match is weak. Not every row has a clone size; where given, it reads once, few, many or a size class.

d_call: TRBD1
j_call: TRBJ2-7
v_call: TRBV13
clone_size: .
cdr3_aa: CASSLWDRGGWEQYF
cdr3_nt: TGTGCCAGCAGCTTGTGGGACAGGGGGGGATGGGAGCAGTACTTC

d_call: .
j_call: TRBJ2-1
v_call: TRBV27
clone_size: .
cdr3_aa: CASSLSYGFSYNEQFF
cdr3_nt: TGTGCCAGCAGTTTAAGCTACGGGTTCTCCTACAATGAGCAGTTCTTC

d_call: TRBD1
j_call: TRBJ1-4
v_call: TRBV7-9
clone_size: .
cdr3_aa: CASSWGTGVEKLFF
cdr3_nt: TGTGCCAGCAGCTGGGGGACAGGGGTCGAAAAACTGTTTTTT

d_call: .
j_call: TRBJ2-7
v_call: TRBV12-5
clone_size: once
cdr3_aa: CASGLGQGLPYEQYF
cdr3_nt: TGTGCTAGTGGTTTGGGGCAGGGCCTCCCCTACGAGCAGTACTTC

d_call: .
j_call: TRBJ1-4
v_call: TRBV15
clone_size: .
cdr3_aa: CATSRDAGALTNEKLFF
cdr3_nt: TGTGCCACCAGCAGAGATGCGGGGGCGCTGACTAATGAAAAACTGTTTTTT

d_call: TRBD2
j_call: TRBJ2-1
v_call: TRBV25-1
clone_size: .
cdr3_aa: CASSDLGSGRDNEQFF
cdr3_nt: TGTGCCAGCAGTGACCTGGGGAGCGGGAGGGATAATGAGCAGTTCTTC

d_call: .
j_call: TRBJ2-7
v_call: TRBV6-7
clone_size: once
cdr3_aa: CATPSKSYEQYF
cdr3_nt: TGTGCCACCCCCTCTAAATCCTACGAGCAGTACTTC

d_call: .
j_call: TRBJ2-2
v_call: TRBV4-1
clone_size: .
cdr3_aa: CASSQAGIGTGELFF
cdr3_nt: TGCGCCAGCAGCCAGGCCGGGATTGGCACCGGGGAGCTGTTTTTT

d_call: .
j_call: TRBJ1-5
v_call: TRBV28
clone_size: .
cdr3_aa: CASSLFETNQGLSNQPQHF
cdr3_nt: TGTGCCAGCAGTCTATTTGAAACGAATCAGGGGTTGAGCAATCAGCCCCAGCATTTT

d_call: TRBD1
j_call: TRBJ2-7
v_call: TRBV27
clone_size: .
cdr3_aa: CASSFRGRQPYF
cdr3_nt: TGTGCCAGCAGTTTTAGGGGGCGCCAACCGTACTTC

d_call: TRBD1
j_call: TRBJ1-5
v_call: TRBV6-5
clone_size: .
cdr3_aa: CASSPSGTGSQPQHF
cdr3_nt: TGTGCCAGCAGCCCATCTGGGACAGGGTCCCAGCCCCAGCATTTT

d_call: TRBD1
j_call: TRBJ2-1
v_call: TRBV28
clone_size: .
cdr3_aa: CASSPGQKNEQFF
cdr3_nt: TGTGCCAGCAGCCCGGGACAGAAAAATGAGCAGTTCTTC

d_call: TRBD1
j_call: TRBJ1-5
v_call: TRBV7-6
clone_size: .
cdr3_aa: CASSKRPPTGGFNQPQHF
cdr3_nt: TGTGCCAGCAGCAAAAGACCCCCAACAGGGGGCTTCAATCAGCCCCAGCATTTT

d_call: .
j_call: TRBJ2-7
v_call: TRBV7-2
clone_size: .
cdr3_aa: CASSFADSLPYEQYF
cdr3_nt: TGTGCCAGCAGCTTCGCGGACTCCCTTCCTTACGAGCAGTACTTC

d_call: .
j_call: TRBJ2-7
v_call: TRBV7-9
clone_size: .
cdr3_aa: CASSSQRGTSYEQYF
cdr3_nt: TGTGCCAGCAGCTCACAAAGAGGGACTTCCTACGAGCAGTACTTC

d_call: TRBD1
j_call: TRBJ2-7
v_call: TRBV9
clone_size: .
cdr3_aa: CASSAQGAGEQYF
cdr3_nt: TGTGCCAGCAGCGCCCAGGGGGCGGGAGAGCAGTACTTC

d_call: .
j_call: TRBJ2-5
v_call: TRBV5-8
clone_size: .
cdr3_aa: CASSLDGTEPALTQYF
cdr3_nt: TGTGCCAGCAGCTTGGACGGGACTGAACCTGCGTTGACCCAGTACTTC

d_call: TRBD1
j_call: TRBJ1-4
v_call: TRBV5-1
clone_size: .
cdr3_aa: CASAETGTNEKLFF
cdr3_nt: TGCGCCAGCGCCGAGACAGGGACTAATGAAAAACTGTTTTTT

d_call: TRBD1
j_call: TRBJ1-2
v_call: TRBV18
clone_size: once
cdr3_aa: CASSEDRANYGYTF
cdr3_nt: TGTGCCAGCTCAGAAGACAGGGCTAACTATGGCTACACCTTC

d_call: TRBD1
j_call: TRBJ1-6
v_call: TRBV30
clone_size: .
cdr3_aa: CAWSVRGQGAASSPLHF
cdr3_nt: TGTGCCTGGAGTGTACGAGGGCAGGGGGCGGCAAGTTCACCCCTCCACTTT

d_call: TRBD2
j_call: TRBJ2-1
v_call: TRBV10-3
clone_size: .
cdr3_aa: CAISETPGLAGVDEQFF
cdr3_nt: TGTGCCATCAGTGAGACCCCGGGACTAGCGGGAGTCGATGAGCAGTTCTTC

d_call: TRBD2
j_call: TRBJ2-7
v_call: TRBV7-8
clone_size: .
cdr3_aa: CASSLVSVVAGAGEQYF
cdr3_nt: TGTGCCAGCAGCTTAGTTTCGGTAGTAGCGGGAGCCGGGGAGCAGTACTTC

d_call: TRBD2
j_call: TRBJ2-1
v_call: TRBV6-4
clone_size: .
cdr3_aa: CASDPGLAVPYNEQFF
cdr3_nt: TGTGCCAGCGACCCGGGACTAGCGGTCCCCTACAATGAGCAGTTCTTC

d_call: .
j_call: TRBJ1-3
v_call: TRBV7-8
clone_size: .
cdr3_aa: CASSLAPAGSGNTIYF
cdr3_nt: TGTGCCAGCAGCTTAGCGCCGGCAGGCTCTGGAAACACCATATATTTT

d_call: .
j_call: TRBJ2-2
v_call: TRBV30
clone_size: .
cdr3_aa: CAWSVRTAGVTGELFF
cdr3_nt: TGTGCCTGGAGTGTACGAACGGCAGGGGTTACCGGGGAGCTGTTTTTT

d_call: .
j_call: TRBJ1-3
v_call: TRBV11-2
clone_size: once
cdr3_aa: CASSPGRTEGNTIYF
cdr3_nt: TGTGCCAGCAGCCCCGGGAGGACAGAGGGAAACACCATATATTTT

d_call: TRBD1
j_call: TRBJ2-7
v_call: TRBV28
clone_size: .
cdr3_aa: CASISGQGLIQNEQYF
cdr3_nt: TGTGCCAGCATCTCCGGACAGGGACTCATCCAAAACGAGCAGTACTTC

d_call: TRBD2
j_call: TRBJ2-3
v_call: TRBV9
clone_size: .
cdr3_aa: CASSDGGSRTDTQYF
cdr3_nt: TGTGCCAGCAGCGACGGCGGGAGTAGGACAGATACGCAGTATTTT

d_call: TRBD2
j_call: TRBJ2-2
v_call: TRBV4-1
clone_size: .
cdr3_aa: CASSPWPSLAGVNTGELFF
cdr3_nt: TGCGCCAGCAGCCCCTGGCCCTCCCTAGCGGGGGTGAACACCGGGGAGCTGTTTTTT